This TCR beta chain was identified during a study of shared clonotypes between healthy human individuals. Study details: Donors were a couple of women and three men aged 18 to 49.

Profiling relied on immunoSEQ multiplex PCR, and the TCRdb table lists in-frame clones only, not all of them. Of around 510,000 clones in the sample, more than 95% were seen once. This clone was detected once. The target antigen is unknown. Germline values: CDR1 MDHEN, CDR2 SYDVKM. The CDR3 loop spans 13 amino acids. The V end was cut by 2 bases, the J end by 4 bases, with 8 bases between. General study results and limits: Naive subsets generally exceeded memory subsets in estimated richness. Clonotypes shared by all four donors outscored non-shared clonotypes in generation probability.

The source is a woman in her 30s in good health. The chain carries TRBV28 and TRBJ1-1; D is undetermined. The source material was naive CD4+ T cells sorted from blood. Subset described: CD45RA+ positively selected. The CDR3 coding sequence is TGTGCCAGCAGTTTAAGGGTCGGCACTGAAGCTTTCTTT. This gives the protein CASSLRVGTEAFF.